The entry below gives a single T cell receptor (beta chain) sequence along with its context. Antigen: not known. Semiquantitative ARM-PCR amplified T cell receptor alpha and beta CDR3 regions from mRNA. Exponential amplification used communal superprimers after tagged nested gene-specific primers in ARM-PCR. Before the second round, exonuclease removed the nested primers. TCRdb called the multiplex PCR reads again in MiXCR, with one record for every CDR3 protein. The repertoire holds 10,000 to 15,000 distinct CDR3 sequences, with around 67% as singletons. The data belong to a study of relationships among human T cell subsets. Whole-study findings and limits: Clones with over 100 reads held over 50% of CD8+ cytotoxic sequences. The seven subsets showed no significant differences in gene usage or CDR3 length. Th1, Th2 and regulatory T cells shared many CDR3 sequences.

After CD25, CD56 and CD294 bead selections, the flow-through was collected as Th1 cells. The CDR3 spans 16 residues. Trimming took off 4 bases at V and 0 bases at J, with 10 bases between the two ends. Germline V lookup: CDR1 LGHDT, CDR2 YNNKEL (reference sequence). Sequenced: CD4+ Th1 cells sorted from blood. The receptor's source is a man aged 35-49 years in good health. J is TRBJ2-6 and V is TRBV3-1; D unresolved. CDR3 DNA sequence: TGTGCCAGCAGCCGTACCCCCTCCTCTGGGGCCAACGTCCTGACTTTC. The encoded protein is CASSRTPSSGANVLTF.